Listed below are T cell receptor beta chains from one sample, sequenced in a study of spatial heterogeneity in lung cancer. TCRdb called the 5' RACE reads again in MiXCR, with one record for every CDR3 protein. The profile shows about 120,000 distinct CDR3 sequences, approximately 12% of them singletons. The sample consisted of PBMCs, taken at follow-up. These receptors were taken from a male donor with early-stage non-small cell lung cancer. The CDR3 runs from the conserved cysteine through the conserved F or W. The order of the fields is CDR3 protein, V gene.

CASSLGRAHEQYF TRBV12-3/TRBV12-4
CARPRDQPQHF TRBV10-2
CASAGTGGTEAFF TRBV7-6
CASSLVGYEQFF TRBV7-2
CASSLAQNYGYTF TRBV5-8
CASSSKPTSPLHF TRBV9
CASTVTPNTGELFF TRBV7-9
CASSLGLWAPGDEQFF TRBV5-1
CSVLGTGGKSNQPQHF TRBV29-1
CASRRTVTEAFF TRBV6-2/TRBV6-3
CATSTHTGRNSPLHF TRBV15
CAISESGGLNTGELFF TRBV10-3
CASSFDSGNTIYF TRBV11-1
CANLAGTARAQYF TRBV21-1
CAISEGANSNQPQHF TRBV10-3
CASSLVREETQYF TRBV7-9
CASGEGARGNQPQHF TRBV2
CAWRSRDTFTDTQYF TRBV30
CASSQPLEMFTDTQYF TRBV4-1
CASEPTAGTTYNEQFF TRBV25-1
CASRSRYRENEQYF TRBV5-8